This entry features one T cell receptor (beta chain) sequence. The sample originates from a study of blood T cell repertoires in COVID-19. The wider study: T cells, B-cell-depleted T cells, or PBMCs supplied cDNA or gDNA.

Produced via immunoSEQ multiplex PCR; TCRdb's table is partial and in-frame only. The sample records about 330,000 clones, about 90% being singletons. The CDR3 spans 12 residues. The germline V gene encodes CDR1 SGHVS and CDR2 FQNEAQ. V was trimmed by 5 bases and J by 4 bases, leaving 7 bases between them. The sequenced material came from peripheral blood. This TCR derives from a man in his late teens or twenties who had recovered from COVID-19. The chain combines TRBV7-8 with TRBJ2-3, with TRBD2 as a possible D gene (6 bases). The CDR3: CASSPGADTQYF. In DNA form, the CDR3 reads TGTGCCAGCAGCCCGGGGGCAGATACGCAGTATTTT.